Listed below are T cell receptor beta chains from one sample, sequenced in a study of T-cell memory formation after mild COVID-19. MiXCR was run by TCRdb on the 5' RACE reads, yielding one entry per CDR3 protein. There are some 210,000 distinct CDR3 sequences in the sample; more than 25% occur only once, and roughly 10% lies in the top ten. The source material was PBMCs or a T cell subset sorted from them (not recorded which). These receptors all stem from an adult woman who had mild COVID-19 (a few samples of this study predate the infection). Cell type and time point are not known. Both conserved end residues are part of each CDR3. A D gene is named only where the DNA matches it firmly. Part of the rows lack a size; the others show once, few, many or a class for expanded clones.

TRBJ2-5 TRBD1 TRBV5-6 NA TGTGCCAGCAACCCCCTTCCAGGGGGTCAAGAGACCCAGTACTTC CASNPLPGGQETQYF
TRBJ1-1 NA TRBV12-3/TRBV12-4 NA TGTGCCAGCAGTCAAAACCACAGGGTCACTGAAGCTTTCTTT CASSQNHRVTEAFF
TRBJ2-3 TRBD2 TRBV5-8 few TGTGCCAGCAGCTCCGGGACTAGCGGGGGCACAGATACGCAGTATTTT CASSSGTSGGTDTQYF
TRBJ1-5 NA TRBV7-3 once TGTGCCAGCAGCTTGGCCGTCCAGGGGAAAACCTCATATAGGCAGCCCCAGCATTTT CASSLAVQGKTSYRQPQHF
TRBJ1-4 TRBD1 TRBV6-6 NA TGTGCCAGCAGTTATAGGCGCGGGACAGGGAGGGAAAAACTGTTTTTT CASSYRRGTGREKLFF
TRBJ1-1 TRBD1 TRBV4-1 NA TGCGCCAGCAGCCAAGACAGGGGGGCTGAAGCTTTCTTT CASSQDRGAEAFF
TRBJ2-1 TRBD2 TRBV4-2 NA TGTGCCAGCAGCCAAGATTACTCAGGACTAGCCAGATACAATGAGCAGTTCTTC CASSQDYSGLARYNEQFF
TRBJ2-7 NA TRBV4-3 NA TGCGCCAGCAGCCAAGGGAACAGGGCAGCTACCTACGAGCAGTACTTC CASSQGNRAATYEQYF
TRBJ2-3 NA TRBV27 many TGTGCCAGCAGTTTTTCGAGAAGAAGCACAGATACGCAGTATTTT CASSFSRRSTDTQYF
TRBJ1-1 TRBD1 TRBV5-1 NA TGCGCCAGCAGCCCGACAGGGTACACTGAAGCTTTCTTT CASSPTGYTEAFF
TRBJ2-5 NA TRBV9 NA TGTGCCAGCAGCGTAGGCACAGGGAAGAGAGGAGAGACCCAGTACTTC CASSVGTGKRGETQYF
TRBJ2-2 TRBD2 TRBV19 NA TGTGCCAGTAGTGCCGGACTAGGAACCGGGGAGCTGTTTTTT CASSAGLGTGELFF
TRBJ2-2 TRBD2 TRBV28 few TGTGCCAGCAGTTTCGGACTAGCGGGCTTCACCGGGGAGCTGTTTTTT CASSFGLAGFTGELFF
TRBJ1-1 NA TRBV20-1 NA TGCAGTGCTAGAGATAGCTATTCCACTGAAGCTTTCTTT CSARDSYSTEAFF
TRBJ2-2 NA TRBV4-3 few TGCGCCAGCAGCCCTCTCACCGACACCGGGGAGCTGTTTTTT CASSPLTDTGELFF
TRBJ2-7 NA TRBV6-6 NA TGTGCCAGCAGTACAAACAGCTACGAGCAGTACTTC CASSTNSYEQYF
TRBJ1-4 NA TRBV29-1 few TGCAGCGTTGATTTGGGGGAGTATTTCGGATTAGGAACTAATGAAAAACTGTTTTTT CSVDLGEYFGLGTNEKLFF
TRBJ2-3 NA TRBV11-2 NA TGTGCCAGCAGCTCGCCGGGACTGGTTTCCAAACGCACAGATACGCAGTATTTT CASSSPGLVSKRTDTQYF
TRBJ1-5 TRBD1 TRBV6-5 many TGTGCCAGCAGATCCACAGGGGTAGGGCAGCCCCAGCATTTT CASRSTGVGQPQHF
TRBJ2-1 TRBD2 TRBV12-3/TRBV12-4 few TGTGCCAGCAGGCTACTAGCGGGGGATGAGCAGTTCTTC CASRLLAGDEQFF
TRBJ2-7 TRBD1 TRBV5-1 many TGCGCCAGCAGCCCACTACAGGGGGCAGGGGAGCAGTACTTC CASSPLQGAGEQYF
TRBJ2-7 NA TRBV6-5 few TGTGCCAGCAGTCGTACAAATACAGGATCGCGCGAGCAGTACTTC CASSRTNTGSREQYF
TRBJ1-1 TRBD1 TRBV4-1 NA TGCGCCAGCAGCCAGGGGGACAGGGGGAACACTGAAGCTTTCTTT CASSQGDRGNTEAFF
TRBJ2-7 NA TRBV5-1 few TGCGCCAGCAGCTTGGGCGACGGGGTACGCGAGCAGTACTTC CASSLGDGVREQYF
TRBJ2-7 NA TRBV15 NA TGTGCCACCAGCAACGGCGGGGTAAAAAGCTCCTACGAGCAGTACTTC CATSNGGVKSSYEQYF
TRBJ1-1 NA TRBV15 NA TGTGCCACCAGCAGAAAGCTGAAGGGAATCTCTGAAGCTTTCTTT CATSRKLKGISEAFF
TRBJ2-3 TRBD2 TRBV7-9 NA TGTGCCAGCAGTCCGGGACTAGCGGTTAGCACAGATACGCAGTATTTT CASSPGLAVSTDTQYF
TRBJ2-3 NA TRBV7-2 few TGTGCCAGCAGCTTATGGCGGGGAAGCACAGATACGCAGTATTTT CASSLWRGSTDTQYF
TRBJ2-1 TRBD1 TRBV7-9 NA TGTGCCAGCAGCCTTCCGGGACAGCAATACAATGAGCAGTTCTTC CASSLPGQQYNEQFF
TRBJ1-1 NA TRBV10-3 NA TGTGCCATCAGTGAACGGGGGCTGAACACTGAAGCTTTCTTT CAISERGLNTEAFF
TRBJ1-1 TRBD1 TRBV6-1 NA TGTGCCAGCAGTGAAAACAGGGGGTTGACTGAAGCTTTCTTT CASSENRGLTEAFF
TRBJ2-3 TRBD1 TRBV3-1 many TGTGCCAGCAGCCCGACAGGGACAAGCACAGATACGCAGTATTTT CASSPTGTSTDTQYF
TRBJ2-1 TRBD2 TRBV20-1 many TGCAGTGCTAGTACTAGCGGATGGGGCAATGAGCAGTTCTTC CSASTSGWGNEQFF
TRBJ2-3 TRBD2 TRBV27 many TGTGCCAGCAGTGTCGGGACTAGCGCAGATACGCAGTATTTT CASSVGTSADTQYF
TRBJ2-5 NA TRBV5-1 NA TGCGCCAGCAGCTTGGGGGACCCCCAAAGGGAGACCCAGTACTTC CASSLGDPQRETQYF
TRBJ1-2 NA TRBV5-6 NA TGTGCCAGCAGCTTTGGGGGAAACTATGGCTACACCTTC CASSFGGNYGYTF
TRBJ2-3 TRBD2 TRBV5-1 NA TGCGCCAGCAGCTTGGCCCCTAGCGGGAGTGCCCCCACAGATACGCAGTATTTT CASSLAPSGSAPTDTQYF
TRBJ2-5 NA TRBV10-3 few TGTGCCATCAGTGAGTCGTCAGGGCGAGAGACCCAGTACTTC CAISESSGRETQYF
TRBJ1-1 NA TRBV2 NA TGTGCCAGCAAACTTGGGACTGAAGCTTTCTTT CASKLGTEAFF
TRBJ2-3 NA TRBV9 once TGTGCCAGCAGCGTAGAGGGTCTCCGAGATACGCAGTATTTT CASSVEGLRDTQYF
TRBJ2-3 NA TRBV11-2 NA TGTGCCAGCAGCTTAGATAGGGACGTTTTACCGAGCACAGATACGCAGTATTTT CASSLDRDVLPSTDTQYF
TRBJ1-3 NA TRBV20-1 NA TGCAGTGCTAGATCGGGAGGGGGGTGGTTCTCTGGAAACACCATATATTTT CSARSGGGWFSGNTIYF
TRBJ1-4 NA TRBV19 NA TGTGCCAGTAGATCATCGGACGGGGAACTGTTTTTT CASRSSDGELFF
TRBJ2-3 NA TRBV7-2 few TGTGCCAGCAGCTTAGCGCCAATCCGGGCCAAGAATACGCAGTATTTT CASSLAPIRAKNTQYF
TRBJ2-7 NA TRBV6-2/TRBV6-3 NA TGTGCCAGCAGTTGGGAATACGAGCAGTACTTC CASSWEYEQYF
TRBJ2-3 NA TRBV4-3 NA TGCGCCAGCAGCCAAGACGGTGGTAGAGGGGGGACGCGGCAGTATTTT CASSQDGGRGGTRQYF